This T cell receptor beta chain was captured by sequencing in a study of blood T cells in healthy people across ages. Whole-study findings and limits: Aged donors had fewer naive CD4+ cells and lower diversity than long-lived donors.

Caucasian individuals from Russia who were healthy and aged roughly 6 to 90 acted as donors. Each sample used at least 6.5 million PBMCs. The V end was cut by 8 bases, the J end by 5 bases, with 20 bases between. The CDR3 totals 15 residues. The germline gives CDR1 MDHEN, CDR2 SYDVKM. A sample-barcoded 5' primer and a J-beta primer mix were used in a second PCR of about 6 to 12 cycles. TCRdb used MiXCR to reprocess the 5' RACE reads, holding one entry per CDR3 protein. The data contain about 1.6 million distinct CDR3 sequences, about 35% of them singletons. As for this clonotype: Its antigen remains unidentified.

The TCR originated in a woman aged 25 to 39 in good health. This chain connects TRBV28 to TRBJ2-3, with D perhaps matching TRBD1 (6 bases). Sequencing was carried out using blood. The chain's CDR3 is CASWGQGGYKDTQYF. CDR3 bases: TGTGCCAGCTGGGGGCAGGGCGGGTACAAAGATACGCAGTATTTT.